In its sample, the clone carrying this T cell receptor beta chain was seen a few times. Its target is unknown. Per the germline V gene, CDR1 is LGHNA and CDR2 is YNFKEQ. The CDR3 has 16 amino acids. V dropped 1 base and J dropped 2; count of bases not matched to a gene: 2. Investigators took around 10 milliliters of peripheral blood from every donor. Primers used in a second PCR of about 7 to 11 cycles were a sample-barcoded 5' primer and a J-beta primer mix. TCRdb reanalysed the 5' RACE reads using MiXCR and keeps one entry per CDR3 protein. The sample gives more than 800,000 distinct CDR3 sequences, roughly 45% of which show up once; approximately 17% is in the top ten. These data are taken from a study of blood T cells in healthy people across ages. Broader study findings: Diversity of TCR beta per million T cells declined in a roughly linear way with age.

The sample consisted of blood. The clonotype originates from a woman in her sixties in good health. This chain uses TRBV4-2 with TRBJ2-2, with TRBD2 identical over 9 bases. The CDR3 nucleotides read TGTGCCAGCAGCCAAGGCGGGAGGGCCAACACCGGGGAGCTGTTTTTT. Amino acids: CASSQGGRANTGELFF.